Presented here are 15 T cell receptor beta chains from one specimen sequenced in a study of blood T cell repertoires in COVID-19. Only in-frame clones appear in the TCRdb table, and some are missing; sequencing was by immunoSEQ multiplex PCR. Of about 380,000 clones listed, 85% are singletons. Sequenced material: peripheral blood. These receptors originate from a woman between 18 and 30 years old with acute or convalescent COVID-19.

J is TRBJ2-2 and V is TRBV5-6; D unclear. Trimming took off 4 bases at V and 1 base at J, with 8 bases between the two ends. Germline loops: CDR1 SGHDT, CDR2 YYEEEE. The CDR3 length is 14 residues. CDR3 residues: CASSLTGNTGELFF. As DNA, the CDR3 is TGTGCCAGCAGCCTAACTGGGAACACCGGGGAGCTGTTTTTT.

The chain uses TRBV30 and TRBJ1-1; tentatively, D is TRBD1 (6 bases). Germline V gene sequence: CDR1 GTSNPN, CDR2 SVGIG (reference sequence). V dropped 4 bases and J dropped 1 base, with 16 bases sitting between them. This CDR3 contains 15 residues. CDR3 residues: CAWKNRAGTNTEAFF. CDR3 in DNA: TGTGCCTGGAAGAACAGGGCTGGGACGAACACTGAAGCTTTCTTT.

The chain is built from TRBV28 and TRBJ1-4, with 11 bases identical to TRBD1. V lost 7 bases and J lost 4; bases outside the gene matches: 11. This CDR3 has 17 amino acids. CDR1 is MDHEN and CDR2 is SYDVKM in the germline V gene. In nucleotides, the CDR3 is TGTGCCAGCACTAATACCGGGACAGGGGGGTATAATGAAAAACTGTTTTTT. This gives the protein CASTNTGTGGYNEKLFF.

This CDR3 reads CASSSPPGQGGTEAFF. As DNA, the CDR3 is TGTGCCAGCAGCTCACCACCGGGACAGGGTGGCACTGAAGCTTTCTTT. The chain has TRBV11-2 and TRBJ1-1; 9 bases line up with TRBD1. Germline trimming cut 4 bases from V and 4 bases from J; bases unmatched to any gene: 10. Germline V CDR1 and CDR2: SGHAT, FQNNGV. The CDR3 has 16 amino acids.

A word on this clone: Other DNA sequences in the same sample also yield this CDR3. V and J are TRBV28 and TRBJ1-3; tentatively, D is TRBD1 (5 bases). Trimming took off 5 bases at V and 4 bases at J, with 12 bases between the two ends. Germline V CDR1 and CDR2: MDHEN, SYDVKM. The CDR3 length is 14 residues. CDR3 region: CASSPGTSGNTIYF. The DNA of the CDR3 is TGTGCCAGCAGTCCCGGGACTTCGGGAAACACCATATATTTT. The full variable domain, rest sourced from reference TRBV28 and TRBJ1-3, is DVKVTQSSRYLVKRTGEKVFLECVQDMDHENMFWYRQDPGLGLRLIYFSYDVKMKEKGDIPEGYSVSREKKERFSLILESASTNQTSMYLCASSPGTSGNTIYFGEGSWLTVV.

The rearrangement joins TRBV9 to TRBJ1-2; D remains ambiguous. The CDR3 runs to 14 residues. CDR1 is SGDLS and CDR2 is YYNGEE in the germline V gene. V shed 0 bases and J shed 0 bases, with 6 bases lying between them. CDR3 sequence reads: CASSVGLANYGYTF. The CDR3 DNA reads as TGTGCCAGCAGCGTAGGCTTAGCTAACTATGGCTACACCTTC.

The chain uses TRBV27 and TRBJ2-7, with 10 bases matching TRBD2. J lost 0 bases, V lost 4 bases, and 6 bases had no gene match. Per germline, CDR1 MNHEY and CDR2 SMNVEV (reference sequence). This CDR3 has 16 residues. CDR3 DNA: TGTGCCAGCAGTTCTTCATCTAGCGGGAGCTCCTACGAGCAGTACTTC. Translated, it gives CASSSSSSGSSYEQYF.

This clone was found once. J is TRBJ1-5 and V is TRBV3-1 (or the pseudogene TRBV3-2); possibly TRBD1 for D (6 bases). CDR3 length: 15 residues. Germline V lookup: CDR1 LGHDT, CDR2 YNNKEL (reference sequence). V gave up 4 bases and J gave up 1 base, with 11 bases separating them. The CDR3 loop is CASSLAGTSNQPQHF. Written as DNA, the CDR3 is TGTGCCAGCAGCCTTGCCGGGACAAGCAATCAGCCCCAGCATTTT.

The chain employs TRBV6-5 and TRBJ2-2; tentatively, D is TRBD1 (6 bases). This CDR3 comprises 16 residues. The V end lost 0 bases, the J end lost 4 bases, and 12 bases lay between the germline ends. CDR1 MNHEY and CDR2 SVGAGI come from the germline V gene. The CDR3 loop is CASSYSTRGVTGELFF. CDR3 in DNA: TGTGCCAGCAGTTACTCGACCAGGGGAGTCACCGGGGAGCTGTTTTTT.

The chain couples TRBV2 to TRBJ1-2; the D gene is possibly TRBD1 (6 bases). V dropped 6 bases and J dropped 4 bases, with 15 bases sitting between them. The CDR3 has 14 amino acids. Per germline, CDR1 SNHLY and CDR2 FYNNEI. CDR3 nucleotides: TGTGCCAGCAGGGCTAAGGACAGCATCTATGGCTACACCTTC. Protein: CASRAKDSIYGYTF.

The rearrangement links TRBV12-5 to TRBJ1-6, with a weak D call TRBD1 (5 bases). CDR3 length: 15 residues. V was cut by 6 bases and J by 6 bases, with 15 bases left in between. CDR1 is LGHNT and CDR2 is FRNRAP in the germline V gene. In DNA form, the CDR3 reads TGTGCTAGTGGGCAAAAGGGGCAAGCTAATTCACCCCTCCACTTT. Its translation: CASGQKGQANSPLHF.

J is TRBJ2-1 and V is TRBV3-1 (or the pseudogene TRBV3-2); perhaps TRBD1 as D (6 bases). V was trimmed by 8 bases and J by 0 bases, leaving 17 bases between them. Germline assignment: CDR1 LGHDT and CDR2 YNNKEL (reference sequence). The CDR3 spans 16 residues. The CDR3 nucleotides are TGTGCCAGCTCCCCCCCCGGGACAAGCTCCTACAATGAGCAGTTCTTC. This encodes CASSPPGTSSYNEQFF.

This clone turned up a few times. This chain uses TRBV6-1 with TRBJ2-3; D may be TRBD1 (7 bases). CDR3 length: 15 residues. The V and J ends lost 1 base and 4 bases respectively, with 12 bases between them. CDR1 MNHNS and CDR2 SASEGT come from the germline V gene. The CDR3 bases are TGTGCCAGCAGTGAAGACAGGGGAGGATCAGATACGCAGTATTTT. As protein: CASSEDRGGSDTQYF.

The chain links TRBV27 to TRBJ1-2; D is undetermined. Per germline, CDR1 MNHEY and CDR2 SMNVEV (reference sequence). The length of the CDR3 is 13 residues. Trimming took off 3 bases at V and 9 bases at J, with 14 bases between the two ends. CDR3 in DNA: TGTGCCAGCAGTTTCCTTAATGGACTCAGCTACACCTTC. As protein: CASSFLNGLSYTF.

The chain has TRBV11-3 and TRBJ2-1, with D possibly matching TRBD1 (6 bases). CDR1 and CDR2 (germline): SGHNT, YENEEA. The CDR3 loop spans 14 amino acids. V shed 5 bases and J shed 4 bases, with 12 bases lying between them. The chain's CDR3 is CASSLGTKYNEQFF. CDR3 bases: TGTGCCAGCAGCCTTGGGACAAAATACAATGAGCAGTTCTTC.